This TCR beta chain was captured in a study of vaccination and CD4 T cells after COVID-19. An Oncomine TCR Beta short-read assay was used to sequence the DNA from cultured CD4+ T cells. MiXCR, run by TCRdb on the PCR reads, gives a single entry per CDR3 protein. The data show under 25,000 distinct CDR3 sequences, roughly 71% seen once. The CDR3 consists of 13 residues. Documented treatment: approximately nine-day PBMC culture with coronavirus spike peptide pools or control peptides (ViraFEST assay). These CD4+ T cells came from roughly 10-day cultures by negative selection. About this clonotype: Its specificity is not known.

This clonotype originated in a human donor who had recovered from COVID-19. Sequenced sample: CD4+ T cells from blood, cultured in vitro. The rearrangement uses TRBV21-1 and TRBJ1-1; TRBD1 is the table's D call, not checked against the DNA. TRBV21-1 is flagged as a pseudogene. CDR3 nucleotide sequence: TGTGCCAGCAGCAGACAGGAGCCCACTGAAGCTTTCTTT. Translated: CASSRQEPTEAFF.